This T cell receptor (beta chain) comes out of a study of blood T cell repertoires in COVID-19. Turning to the study itself: PBMCs, B-cell-depleted T cells, or T cells provided the cDNA or gDNA that made up the material.

Looked up from germline, CDR1 is SGHTS and CDR2 is YDEGEE. V lost 0 bases to trimming and J lost 11 bases; unmatched junction nucleotides: 4. CDR3 length equals 12 residues. Original processing notes: Quantification of nucleated cells was approximated via reference gene primer amplification. Some clones are missing from TCRdb's copy, which holds only in-frame ones; the method was immunoSEQ multiplex PCR. That table supplies the V and J calls and clone size; D and trimming were determined from the DNA. The sample has 65,000 to 95,000 clones, roughly 82% seen once; the top ten hold about a fifth. The clonotype comes from a woman in her fifties or sixties with acute or convalescent COVID-19. The chain employs TRBV5-8 and TRBJ2-7, with TRBD1 matching over 8 bases. Material: peripheral blood. CDR3 in DNA: TGTGCCAGCAGCTTGGCCAGGGGGCAAAAGTACTTC. Translating gives CASSLARGQKYF.